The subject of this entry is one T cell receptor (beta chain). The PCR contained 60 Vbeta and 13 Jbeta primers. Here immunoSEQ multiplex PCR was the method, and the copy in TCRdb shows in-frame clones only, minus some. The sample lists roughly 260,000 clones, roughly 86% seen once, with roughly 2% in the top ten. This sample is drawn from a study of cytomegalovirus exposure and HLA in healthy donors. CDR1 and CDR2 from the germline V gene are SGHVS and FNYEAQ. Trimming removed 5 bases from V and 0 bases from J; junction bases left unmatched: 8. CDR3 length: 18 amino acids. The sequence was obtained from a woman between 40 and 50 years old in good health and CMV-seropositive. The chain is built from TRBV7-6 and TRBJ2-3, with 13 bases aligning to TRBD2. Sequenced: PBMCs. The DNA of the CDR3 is TGTGCCAGCAGCCAAGGGACTAGCGGGGAACCTAGCACAGATACGCAGTATTTT. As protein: CASSQGTSGEPSTDTQYF.